The 21 T cell receptor beta chains reported below all come from one sample, sequenced in a study of blood T cell repertoires in COVID-19. The assay was immunoSEQ multiplex PCR, and TCRdb's table has in-frame clones only and misses some. The data contain some 330,000 clones, 87% of them singletons. Material for sequencing was PBMCs or T cells enriched from blood (not recorded which). These TCRs come from a man aged 40-49 years in a cohort exposed to, infected with or recovered from COVID-19 (not recorded which).

The chain employs TRBV9 and TRBJ2-1; 9 nucleotides match TRBD2. Germline loops: CDR1 SGDLS, CDR2 YYNGEE. V was pared by 3 bases and J by 5 bases, with 6 bases of the junction left unmatched. This CDR3 is built from 15 residues. The CDR3 sequence: CASSALGLANNEQFF. CDR3 coding DNA: TGTGCCAGCAGCGCCTTAGGACTAGCGAACAATGAGCAGTTCTTC.

A single count supports this clone. V is TRBV7-2 and J is TRBJ1-1, with D maybe TRBD1 (5 bases). V lost 6 bases and J lost 8, with 16 bases in between. CDR1 is SGHTA, CDR2 FQGNSA, per germline. The length of the CDR3 is 13 residues. CDR3 region: CASRPTGYTEAFF. The CDR3 nucleotides read TGTGCCAGCAGACCAACAGGTTATACGGAAGCTTTCTTT.

This sequence joins TRBV7-9 and TRBJ1-5; D not certain. Trimming cost V 2 bases and J 1 base, with 3 bases left between them. Germline assignment: CDR1 SEHNR and CDR2 FQNEAQ (reference sequence). CDR3 length: 13 amino acids. CDR3 coding DNA: TGTGCCAGCAGCTTATCGAGCAATCAGCCCCAGCATTTT. This sequence encodes CASSLSSNQPQHF. The full variable domain, rest sourced from reference TRBV7-9 and TRBJ1-5, is DTGVSQNPRHKITKRGQNVTFRCDPISEHNRLYWYRQTLGQGPEFLTYFQNEAQLEKSRLLSDRFSAERPKGSFSTLEIQRTEQGDSAMYLCASSLSSNQPQHFGDGTRLSIL.

V is TRBV18 and J is TRBJ1-2, with D perhaps TRBD1 (5 bases). CDR1 KGHSH and CDR2 LQKENI come from the germline V gene. The CDR3 contains 16 residues. With 3 bases removed from V and 4 bases from J, the gap between germline ends came to 18 bases. CDR3 residues: CASSPTPDGRAYGYTF. The CDR3 region has the DNA TGTGCCAGCTCACCCACCCCAGATGGCAGGGCCTATGGCTACACCTTC. Supplemented by reference TRBV18 and TRBJ1-2, the full variable domain reads NAGVMQNPRHLVRRRGQEARLRCSPMKGHSHVYWYRQLPEEGLKFMVYLQKENIIDESGMPKERFSAEFPKEGPSILRIQQVVRGDSAAYFCASSPTPDGRAYGYTFGSGTRLTVV.

The chain recombines TRBV30 with TRBJ1-5, with D hard to call. Trimming pared 2 bases from V and 4 bases from J, leaving 12 bases between. Germline loops: CDR1 GTSNPN, CDR2 SVGIG (reference sequence). CDR3 size: 14 residues. The CDR3 sequence: CAWSTGARNQPQHF. The CDR3 nucleotides are TGTGCCTGGAGTACGGGAGCGAGGAATCAGCCCCAGCATTTT.

This sequence joins TRBV2 and TRBJ2-7, with TRBD2 matching over 11 bases. This CDR3 comprises 14 residues. The germline gives CDR1 SNHLY, CDR2 FYNNEI. With 6 bases clipped from V and 3 bases from J, the junction kept 4 bases outside the gene matches. This CDR3 reads CASRTSGVIYEQYF. The CDR3 DNA follows: TGTGCCAGCAGGACTAGCGGGGTTATCTACGAGCAGTACTTC.

This rearrangement joins TRBV2 to TRBJ2-7; perhaps TRBD1 as D (6 bases). The CDR3 sequence is 17 residues long. Trimming removed 5 bases from V and 2 bases from J, with 22 bases in between. The germline CDR1 and CDR2 sequences are SNHLY and FYNNEI. The DNA of the CDR3 is TGTGCCAGCAGTCAACAACATTTAGGGGACATAGCCTACGAGCAGTACTTC. Translating it yields CASSQQHLGDIAYEQYF.

The chain couples TRBV19 to TRBJ1-2; 10 bases fit TRBD1. This CDR3 region has 15 residues. V shed 0 bases, J shed 5 bases, and the junction held 3 bases outside the gene matches. The germline CDR1 and CDR2 sequences are LNHDA and SQIVND (reference sequence). The CDR3 spells CASSIERTGGYGYTF. The CDR3 nucleotides read TGTGCCAGTAGTATAGAAAGGACAGGGGGGTATGGCTACACCTTC.

The rearrangement links TRBV4-1 to TRBJ1-2; tentative D call: TRBD1 (6 bases). CDR1 is MGHRA, CDR2 YSYEKL, per germline. V lost 3 bases, J lost 7 bases, and 15 bases lay in between. The CDR3 is made up of 14 amino acids. The CDR3 protein is CASSQPSGGFGYTF. CDR3 coding DNA: TGCGCCAGCAGCCAGCCATCGGGGGGCTTTGGCTACACCTTC.

This clone appeared a few times. V gene TRBV10-3 combines with J gene TRBJ1-4; 8 bases are shared with TRBD1. Trimming cost V 2 bases and J 6 bases; bases outside gene matches: 2. CDR1 and CDR2 (germline): ENHRY, SYGVKD. The CDR3 is 14 amino acids. CDR3 loop: CAISEGQGDEKLFF. The CDR3 bases are TGTGCCATCAGTGAGGGACAGGGTGATGAAAAACTGTTTTTT.

V gene TRBV20-1 combines with J gene TRBJ2-1; unclear D gene. V gave up 3 bases and J gave up 0 bases, with 9 bases separating them. From germline, CDR1 is DFQATT and CDR2 SNEGSKA (reference sequence). The CDR3 totals 14 residues. CDR3 coding DNA: TGCAGTGCTAGTCTCGCCGGCTCCTACAATGAGCAGTTCTTC. This encodes CSASLAGSYNEQFF.

This chain connects TRBV28 to TRBJ2-3, with 10 bases matching TRBD2. Per germline, CDR1 MDHEN and CDR2 SYDVKM. After removal of 3 bases from V and 6 bases from J, the junction contained 15 bases not matched to a gene. The CDR3 totals 18 residues. DNA of the CDR3: TGTGCCAGCAGTTTGCCGCTGGGAGCGGGAGGGCAGAGTGATACGCAGTATTTT. This codes for CASSLPLGAGGQSDTQYF.

Concerning this clone itself: The sample contains more than one DNA sequence encoding this CDR3. The chain uses TRBV5-1 and TRBJ1-5; D perhaps matches TRBD1 (6 bases). Trimming stripped 2 bases from V and 0 bases from J, with 9 bases between. This CDR3 is built from 15 residues. CDR1 is SGHRS and CDR2 is YFSETQ in the germline V gene. The chain's CDR3 is CASSLTGNSNQPQHF. The CDR3 DNA reads TGCGCCAGCAGCTTAACAGGGAATAGCAATCAGCCCCAGCATTTT.

The gene calls are TRBV6-5 and TRBJ2-1; 7 bases align to TRBD2. Germline assignment: CDR1 MNHEY and CDR2 SVGAGI. The CDR3 is 15 residues long. The V gene end was trimmed by 2 bases and the J gene end by 7 bases; junction bases not matched to a gene: 8. The chain's CDR3 is CASSYGSSGKNEQFF. In DNA, the CDR3 is TGTGCCAGCAGTTACGGGTCTAGCGGTAAAAATGAGCAGTTCTTC.

The chain combines TRBV9 with TRBJ1-1, with 7 bases identical to TRBD1. Looked up from germline, CDR1 is SGDLS and CDR2 is YYNGEE. The V segment lost 3 bases and the J segment 1 base; nucleotides outside the gene matches: 9. The CDR3 length is 16 residues. The CDR3 spells CASSGSRTGGNTEAFF. Written as DNA, the CDR3 is TGTGCCAGCAGCGGATCAAGGACAGGAGGGAACACTGAAGCTTTCTTT. Combining the CDR3 with reference TRBV9 and TRBJ1-1 gives the whole variable domain DSGVTQTPKHLITATGQRVTLRCSPRSGDLSVYWYQQSLDQGLQFLIQYYNGEERAKGNILERFSAQQFPDLHSELNLSSLELGDSALYFCASSGSRTGGNTEAFFGQGTRLTVV.

The V and J genes are TRBV5-1 and TRBJ1-2; tentatively, D is TRBD1 (6 bases). Trimming stripped 3 bases from V and 6 bases from J, with 12 bases between. This CDR3 is built from 13 residues. Per germline, CDR1 SGHRS and CDR2 YFSETQ. DNA for the CDR3: TGCGCCAGCAGCTCGAGGACAGAGAATGGCTACACCTTC. Protein: CASSSRTENGYTF.

This clone was detected only once. This chain connects TRBV6-5 to TRBJ2-1; D gene unclear. V was trimmed by 7 bases and J by 8 bases, leaving 15 bases between them. Germline V gene sequence: CDR1 MNHEY, CDR2 SVGAGI. This CDR3 contains 13 residues. The CDR3 reads CASIPADRYEQFF. Here the CDR3 DNA reads TGTGCCAGCATACCCGCCGATAGATATGAGCAGTTCTTC.

The chain joins TRBV30 to TRBJ1-5; the match to TRBD1 covers 10 bases. This CDR3 region has 14 residues. The V gene's germline CDR1 is GTSNPN and CDR2 SVGIG (reference sequence). V lost 3 bases and J lost 7; bases outside the gene matches: 6. This CDR3 reads CAWSADRGRQPQHF. DNA of the CDR3: TGTGCCTGGAGCGCGGACAGGGGGAGGCAGCCCCAGCATTTT.

The DNA of the CDR3 is TGTGCCACCAGTGCAGGGGGCCCGAACACCGGGGAGCTGTTTTTT. Its protein is CATSAGGPNTGELFF. The chain is built from TRBV24-1 and TRBJ2-2, with 8 positions matching TRBD1. The CDR3 is 15 amino acids. Germline CDR1 is KGHDR and CDR2 is SFDVKD. Germline trimming cut 5 bases from V and 0 bases from J; bases unmatched to any gene: 1.

This clone was observed once. The chain couples TRBV18 to TRBJ1-4; D unclear. V dropped 3 bases and J dropped 4 bases, with 6 bases sitting between them. CDR1 KGHSH and CDR2 LQKENI come from the germline V gene. The CDR3 sequence is 13 residues long. The CDR3 DNA is TGTGCCAGCTCACCGGAGGTTAATGAAAAACTGTTTTTT. Translated: CASSPEVNEKLFF.

This chain connects TRBV3-1 (or the pseudogene TRBV3-2) to TRBJ1-6; unclear D gene. This CDR3 comprises 14 residues. With 1 base removed from V and 7 bases from J, the gap between germline ends came to 8 bases. CDR1 LGHDT and CDR2 YNNKEL come from the germline V gene (reference sequence). The CDR3 bases are TGTGCCAGCAGCCAAGCCCAATCAAATTCACCCCTCCACTTT. Encoded protein: CASSQAQSNSPLHF.